The rows below give T cell receptor beta chains drawn from one sample of a study of T-cell reconstitution after alpha-beta-depleted transplantation in children. TCRdb called the PCR reads again in MiXCR, with one record for every CDR3 protein. The table has some 280,000 distinct CDR3 sequences, over 8% seen once. The specimen comprised PBMCs from the stem cell graft donor, sampled from the stem cell graft. Receptors originate from a human donor who donated a stem cell graft to a child with SCID. Each CDR3 is given with its conserved first and last residue. Each record gives: clone size, V gene, J gene, D gene, CDR3 protein, CDR3 DNA. The D gene is left open where the match is weak. Only part of the rows carry a size: once, few, many, or a class if the clone is expanded.

size: many
V: TRBV25-1
J: TRBJ2-1
D: TRBD1
CDR3: CASSESDRGSGNEQFF
DNA: TGTGCCAGCAGTGAATCCGACAGGGGCAGTGGCAATGAGCAGTTCTTC

size: many
V: TRBV12-3/TRBV12-4
J: TRBJ2-1
D: TRBD2
CDR3: CATTPGLAGGMSLNEQFF
DNA: TGTGCCACCACACCGGGACTAGCGGGGGGGATGTCGTTGAATGAGCAGTTCTTC

size: many
V: TRBV5-6
J: TRBJ2-3
D: TRBD2
CDR3: CASSLRTSGFTDTQYF
DNA: TGTGCCAGCAGCTTGAGGACTAGCGGTTTCACAGATACGCAGTATTTT

size: few
V: TRBV7-2
J: TRBJ2-3
D: -
CDR3: CASSPPLEGLKYF
DNA: TGTGCCAGCAGCCCACCCTTGGAGGGGCTGAAGTATTTT

size: few
V: TRBV20-1
J: TRBJ2-1
D: TRBD2
CDR3: CSAMAGGTDNEQFF
DNA: TGCAGTGCTATGGCGGGGGGGACAGACAATGAGCAGTTCTTC

size: few
V: TRBV6-5
J: TRBJ1-6
D: -
CDR3: CASSYDRLNSPLHF
DNA: TGTGCCAGCAGTTACGACAGATTGAATTCACCCCTCCACTTT

size: many
V: TRBV12-3/TRBV12-4
J: TRBJ2-7
D: -
CDR3: CASSFSREQYF
DNA: TGTGCCAGCAGTTTTTCCCGCGAGCAGTACTTC

size: many
V: TRBV12-3/TRBV12-4
J: TRBJ1-1
D: -
CDR3: CASSLSRVGGTAFF
DNA: TGTGCCAGCAGTTTAAGTAGAGTCGGAGGGACGGCTTTCTTT

size: few
V: TRBV5-1
J: TRBJ2-7
D: TRBD2
CDR3: CASSLGASGGINEQYF
DNA: TGCGCCAGCAGCTTGGGCGCTAGCGGGGGGATCAACGAGCAGTACTTC

size: -
V: TRBV6-5
J: TRBJ2-1
D: TRBD2
CDR3: CASSYSSSGGDNEQFF
DNA: TGTGCCAGCAGTTACTCCAGCAGCGGGGGGGATAATGAGCAGTTCTTC

size: -
V: TRBV18
J: TRBJ2-7
D: -
CDR3: CASSRGDTSYEQYF
DNA: TGTGCCAGCTCAAGGGGGGACACCTCCTACGAGCAGTACTTC

size: many
V: TRBV7-8
J: TRBJ2-7
D: -
CDR3: CASSLVGGPYEQYF
DNA: TGTGCCAGCAGCTTAGTCGGCGGGCCCTACGAGCAGTACTTC

size: few
V: TRBV14
J: TRBJ2-7
D: TRBD1
CDR3: CASSQVGQRYEQYF
DNA: TGTGCCAGCAGCCAGGTGGGACAGCGGTACGAGCAGTACTTC

size: few
V: TRBV12-3/TRBV12-4
J: TRBJ2-1
D: TRBD2
CDR3: CASSLAGGNKNEQFF
DNA: TGTGCCAGCAGTTTAGCGGGGGGGAACAAAAATGAGCAGTTCTTC

size: few
V: TRBV7-2
J: TRBJ2-3
D: -
CDR3: CASSLTLSGTDTQYF
DNA: TGTGCCAGCAGCTTAACTTTAAGCGGCACAGATACGCAGTATTTT

size: many
V: TRBV5-6
J: TRBJ2-1
D: -
CDR3: CASSFRRLAGRDEQFF
DNA: TGTGCCAGCAGCTTTAGGCGCCTAGCAGGGCGCGATGAGCAGTTCTTC

size: many
V: TRBV12-3/TRBV12-4
J: TRBJ1-1
D: -
CDR3: CASSDDGRNTEAFF
DNA: TGTGCCAGCAGCGATGACGGAAGAAACACTGAAGCTTTCTTT

size: few
V: TRBV10-3
J: TRBJ2-3
D: -
CDR3: CAISVQDYETDTQYF
DNA: TGTGCCATCAGTGTTCAGGATTACGAGACAGATACGCAGTATTTT

size: -
V: TRBV20-1
J: TRBJ1-4
D: -
CDR3: CCAKPLEATLMKSLFF
DNA: TGCTGTGCTAAGCCCCTGGAGGCCACGTTAATGAAAAGTCTGTTTTTT

size: -
V: TRBV29-1
J: TRBJ1-4
D: -
CDR3: CSVEGGKEKLFF
DNA: TGCAGCGTTGAGGGGGGTAAAGAAAAACTGTTTTTT

size: few
V: TRBV12-3/TRBV12-4
J: TRBJ2-1
D: -
CDR3: CASSFRRGPYNEQFF
DNA: TGTGCCAGCAGTTTTAGGCGGGGACCCTACAATGAGCAGTTCTTC

size: many
V: TRBV6-4
J: TRBJ2-3
D: -
CDR3: CASSDELGRGTDTQYF
DNA: TGTGCCAGCAGTGACGAACTGGGCAGAGGCACAGATACGCAGTATTTT

size: many
V: TRBV20-1
J: TRBJ2-5
D: TRBD2
CDR3: CSARVSGGTKETQYF
DNA: TGCAGTGCTAGAGTGAGCGGGGGTACGAAAGAGACCCAGTACTTC

size: -
V: TRBV12-3/TRBV12-4
J: TRBJ2-4
D: -
CDR3: CASSPSPAFGKNIQYF
DNA: TGTGCCAGCAGCCCCTCTCCCGCTTTTGGCAAAAACATTCAGTACTTC

size: few
V: TRBV12-3/TRBV12-4
J: TRBJ2-1
D: -
CDR3: CASSFGTGGFF
DNA: TGTGCCAGCAGTTTCGGAACCGGGGGCTTCTTC

size: few
V: TRBV7-6
J: TRBJ2-3
D: -
CDR3: CASSLLATDTDTQYF
DNA: TGTGCCAGCAGCTTACTCGCGACGGACACAGATACGCAGTATTTT

size: many
V: TRBV15
J: TRBJ1-1
D: TRBD1
CDR3: CATSRANTRDRGLSAFF
DNA: TGTGCCACCAGCAGAGCAAACACCCGGGACAGGGGTTTGTCAGCTTTCTTT

size: -
V: TRBV24-1
J: TRBJ2-2
D: -
CDR3: CATSDPTANTGELFF
DNA: TGTGCCACCAGTGACCCGACAGCGAACACCGGGGAGCTGTTTTTT

size: -
V: TRBV20-1
J: TRBJ1-1
D: TRBD1
CDR3: CSAGRQGGTQAFF
DNA: TGCAGTGCTGGCCGACAGGGCGGCACTCAAGCTTTCTTT

size: few
V: TRBV20-1
J: TRBJ1-4
D: -
CDR3: CSANEGNEKLFF
DNA: TGCAGTGCTAACGAGGGGAATGAAAAACTGTTTTTT

size: few
V: TRBV20-1
J: TRBJ2-3
D: TRBD2
CDR3: CSAPGTSGFTDTQYF
DNA: TGCAGTGCCCCCGGGACTAGCGGGTTCACAGATACGCAGTATTTT

size: -
V: TRBV7-8
J: TRBJ2-5
D: TRBD2
CDR3: CASSLDLGGGSTETQYF
DNA: TGTGCCAGCAGCTTAGACCTAGGCGGGGGGTCCACAGAGACCCAGTACTTC

size: -
V: TRBV12-3/TRBV12-4
J: TRBJ2-7
D: -
CDR3: CASMGQGYEQYF
DNA: TGTGCCAGCATGGGGCAGGGCTACGAGCAGTACTTC

size: -
V: TRBV5-5
J: TRBJ1-5
D: TRBD1
CDR3: CASSWDRDNQPQHF
DNA: TGTGCCAGCAGCTGGGACAGGGACAATCAGCCCCAGCATTTT

size: -
V: TRBV12-3/TRBV12-4
J: TRBJ1-2
D: TRBD1
CDR3: CASSLPTQDRGYGYTF
DNA: TGTGCCAGCAGTTTGCCAACCCAAGACAGGGGCTATGGCTACACCTTC

size: few
V: TRBV7-9
J: TRBJ1-6
D: -
CDR3: CASTPSGINNSPLHF
DNA: TGTGCCAGCACCCCTTCGGGTATCAATAATTCACCCCTCCACTTT

size: few
V: TRBV4-1
J: TRBJ2-7
D: -
CDR3: CASSPAGGYSYEQYF
DNA: TGCGCCAGCAGCCCAGCCGGGGGTTACTCCTACGAGCAGTACTTC

size: few
V: TRBV6-1
J: TRBJ2-3
D: -
CDR3: CASRESTTDTQYF
DNA: TGTGCCAGCAGGGAAAGTACCACAGATACGCAGTATTTT

size: few
V: TRBV5-1
J: TRBJ1-3
D: -
CDR3: CASSLDTPGNTIYF
DNA: TGCGCCAGCAGCTTGGACACTCCTGGAAACACCATATATTTT

size: many
V: TRBV13
J: TRBJ2-3
D: -
CDR3: CASSSPAGDTQYF
DNA: TGTGCCAGCAGCTCCCCGGCCGGAGATACGCAGTATTTT

size: -
V: TRBV6-1
J: TRBJ2-3
D: -
CDR3: CASSGGWGASTDTQYF
DNA: TGTGCCAGCAGTGGGGGGTGGGGGGCTAGCACAGATACGCAGTATTTT

size: few
V: TRBV6-1
J: TRBJ1-2
D: -
CDR3: CASSREAVYGYTF
DNA: TGTGCCAGCAGCCGCGAAGCGGTCTATGGCTACACCTTC